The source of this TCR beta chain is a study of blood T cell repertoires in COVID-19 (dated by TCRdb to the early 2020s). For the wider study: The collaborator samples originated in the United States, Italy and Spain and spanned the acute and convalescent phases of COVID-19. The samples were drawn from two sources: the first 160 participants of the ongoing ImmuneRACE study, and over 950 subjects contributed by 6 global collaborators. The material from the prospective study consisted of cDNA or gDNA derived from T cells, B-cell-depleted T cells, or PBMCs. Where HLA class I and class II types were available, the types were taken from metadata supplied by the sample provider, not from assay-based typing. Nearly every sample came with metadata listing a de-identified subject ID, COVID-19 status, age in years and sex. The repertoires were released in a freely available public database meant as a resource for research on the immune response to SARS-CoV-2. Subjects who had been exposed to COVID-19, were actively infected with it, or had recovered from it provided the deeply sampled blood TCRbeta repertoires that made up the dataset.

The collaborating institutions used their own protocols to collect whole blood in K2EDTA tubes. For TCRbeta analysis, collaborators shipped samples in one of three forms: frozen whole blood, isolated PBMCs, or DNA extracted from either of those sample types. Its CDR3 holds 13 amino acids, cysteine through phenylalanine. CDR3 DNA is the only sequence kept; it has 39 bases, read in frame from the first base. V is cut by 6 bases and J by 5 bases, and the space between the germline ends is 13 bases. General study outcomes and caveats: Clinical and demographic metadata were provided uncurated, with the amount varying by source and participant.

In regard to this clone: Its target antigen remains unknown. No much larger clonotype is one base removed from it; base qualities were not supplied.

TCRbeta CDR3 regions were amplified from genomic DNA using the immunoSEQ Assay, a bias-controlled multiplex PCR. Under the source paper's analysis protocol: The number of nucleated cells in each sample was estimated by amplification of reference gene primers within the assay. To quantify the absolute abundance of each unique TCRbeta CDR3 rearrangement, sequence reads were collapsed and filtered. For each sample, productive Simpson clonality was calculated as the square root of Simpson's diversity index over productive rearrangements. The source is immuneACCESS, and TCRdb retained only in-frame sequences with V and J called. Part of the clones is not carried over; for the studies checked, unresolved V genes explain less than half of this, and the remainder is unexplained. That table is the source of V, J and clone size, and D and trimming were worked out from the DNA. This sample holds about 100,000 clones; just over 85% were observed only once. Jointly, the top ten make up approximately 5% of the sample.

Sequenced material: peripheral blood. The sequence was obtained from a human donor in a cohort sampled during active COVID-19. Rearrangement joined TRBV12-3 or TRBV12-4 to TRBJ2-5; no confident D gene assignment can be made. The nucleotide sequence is TGTGCCAGCAGGGCAGGCGCCACGGAGACCCAGTACTTC. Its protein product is CASRAGATETQYF.